This TCR beta chain was found in a study of shared clonotypes between healthy human individuals. A remark on this clone: Its antigen remains unidentified.

The study separated CD4+ cells into CD45RA+ naive and CD45RA-negative memory subsets. Study-wide findings and caveats: A handful of donors shared approximately 5% of their naive CD4 clonotypes. Clonotypes shared by all four donors outscored non-shared clonotypes in generation probability.

The junction had 7 bases not matched to a gene; V was cut back by 0 bases and J by 5 bases. From germline, CDR1 is SGHNT and CDR2 YYREEE (reference sequence). This CDR3 is 15 amino acids long. Sequencing used immunoSEQ multiplex PCR; TCRdb keeps in-frame clones, though not all of them. This sample yields 2 million to 2.5 million clones, of which 85% to 95% are seen a single time; 0.1% to 0.15% belongs to the top ten. The V gene is TRBV5-4, the J gene TRBJ2-5; 7 nucleotides agree with TRBD2. The sample consisted of naive CD4+ T cells sorted from blood. Subset: CD45RA+ positively selected. This receptor was identified in a man aged 18 to 30 in good health. CDR3 sequence reads: CASSLETSRVETQYF. CDR3 nucleotides: TGTGCCAGCAGCTTGGAGACTAGCAGAGTGGAGACCCAGTACTTC.